This passage covers 17 T cell receptor beta chains from one sample sequenced in a study of blood T cell repertoires in COVID-19. Assay: immunoSEQ multiplex PCR; the TCRdb copy retains only in-frame clones and omits some. The sample lists roughly 250,000 clones, around nine tenths occurring once. Input material: peripheral blood. These TCRs come from a woman in her thirties or forties who had recovered from COVID-19.

V gene TRBV5-1 combines with J gene TRBJ2-3; TRBD2 agrees at 10 bases. Trimming cost V 4 bases and J 4 bases; bases outside gene matches: 3. Germline loops: CDR1 SGHRS, CDR2 YFSETQ. The CDR3 totals 14 residues. Written as DNA, the CDR3 is TGCGCCAGCAGCACGACTAGCGGGTCAGATACGCAGTATTTT. Protein: CASSTTSGSDTQYF.

The chain has TRBV5-1 and TRBJ1-3; perhaps TRBD1 as D (6 bases). V was trimmed by 0 bases and J by 1 base, leaving 11 bases between them. Germline CDR1 reads SGHRS; CDR2 reads YFSETQ. The CDR3 is 16 residues long. CDR3 coding DNA: TGCGCCAGCAGCTTGGGCGGGGGCAGGTCTGGAAACACCATATATTTT. The encoded protein is CASSLGGGRSGNTIYF.

V gene TRBV20-1 combines with J gene TRBJ2-5; no clear D gene. The V gene's germline CDR1 is DFQATT and CDR2 SNEGSKA (reference sequence). The CDR3 loop spans 11 amino acids. DNA of the CDR3: TGCAGCCTGGCCCACACGGAGACCCAGTACTTC. Its translation is CSLAHTETQYF.

The chain couples TRBV27 to TRBJ2-3; D unresolved. CDR1 and CDR2 from the germline V gene are MNHEY and SMNVEV (reference sequence). Between the trimmed V and J ends, which lost 6 bases and 6 bases, there was a span of 10 bases. There are 12 residues in the CDR3. The CDR3: CASSPRSDTQYF. The CDR3 coding sequence is TGTGCCAGCAGCCCACGAAGCGATACGCAGTATTTT.

CDR3 nucleotide sequence: TGTGCCAGCACCTGGGGCGCCGTCGGGGAGCTGTTTTTT. It is translated as CASTWGAVGELFF. J is TRBJ2-2 and V is TRBV11-2; tentative D call: TRBD1 (5 bases). The germline V gene encodes CDR1 SGHAT and CDR2 FQNNGV. V lost 7 bases, J lost 7 bases, and 13 bases lay in between. The CDR3 length is 13 residues. The variable domain in full, completed from reference TRBV11-2 and TRBJ2-2, reads EAGVAQSPRYKIIEKRQSVAFWCNPISGHATLYWYQQILGQGPKLLIQFQNNGVVDDSQLPKDRFSAERLKGVDSTLKIQPAKLEDSAVYLCASTWGAVGELFFGEGSRLTVL.

The chain is built from TRBV9 and TRBJ2-2; unclear D gene. The V gene's germline CDR1 is SGDLS and CDR2 YYNGEE. This CDR3 is built from 15 residues. Between the trimmed V and J ends, which lost 0 bases and 4 bases, there was a span of 10 bases. In DNA form, the CDR3 reads TGTGCCAGCAGCGTAGACACTATGGGCACCGGGGAGCTGTTTTTT. This sequence encodes CASSVDTMGTGELFF.

The rearrangement uses TRBV6-1 and TRBJ1-5, with D possibly TRBD1 on 5 matching bases. The CDR3 runs to 14 residues. Germline V CDR1 and CDR2: MNHNS, SASEGT. The V gene lost 7 bases and the J gene lost 7 bases, with 17 bases spanning the gap. This CDR3 is CASTPGGVKQPQHF. The CDR3 DNA reads as TGTGCCAGCACCCCGGGGGGGGTAAAGCAGCCCCAGCATTTT.

The chain couples TRBV4-1 to TRBJ2-1; 8 nucleotides align to TRBD2. The CDR3 loop spans 14 amino acids. J was trimmed by 9 bases and V by 1 base; bases with no gene match: 5. CDR1 is MGHRA and CDR2 is YSYEKL in the germline V gene. DNA for the CDR3: TGCGCCAGCAGCCAAGGGGGACTAGTGTCTGAGCAGTTCTTC. Its translation: CASSQGGLVSEQFF.

This clone was recorded many times. The chain couples TRBV5-1 to TRBJ1-5; maybe TRBD1 (5 bases). There are 14 residues in the CDR3. The V and J ends lost 0 bases and 4 bases respectively, with 8 bases between them. Germline V CDR1 and CDR2: SGHRS, YFSETQ. CDR3 protein: CASSLAGGNQPQHF. The CDR3 DNA reads TGCGCCAGCAGCTTGGCCGGGGGAAATCAGCCCCAGCATTTT.

This sequence joins TRBV27 and TRBJ2-1; TRBD2 matches 10 bases. The CDR3 is 16 amino acids. Germline-derived CDR1 and CDR2 are MNHEY and SMNVEV (reference sequence). V lost 5 bases, J lost 2 bases, and 6 bases stayed unmatched. This CDR3 reads CASSRPSGSAYNEQFF. The CDR3 DNA reads TGTGCCAGCAGTCGACCTAGCGGGAGTGCCTACAATGAGCAGTTCTTC.

The chain combines TRBV7-9 with TRBJ1-5; 8 nucleotides align to TRBD1. The length of the CDR3 is 13 residues. J was trimmed by 12 bases and V by 1 base; bases with no gene match: 5. Germline CDR1 SEHNR, CDR2 FQNEAQ (reference sequence). The CDR3 DNA reads as TGTGCCAGCAGCTTAGGGACAGGGTCGAACCAGCATTTT. It codes for CASSLGTGSNQHF.

The chain is built from TRBV25-1 and TRBJ1-2; possibly TRBD1 for D (6 bases). The CDR3 has 11 residues. V was pared by 7 bases and J by 8 bases, with 11 bases between. Germline V lookup: CDR1 MGHDK, CDR2 SYGVNS. Here the CDR3 DNA reads TGTGCCAGCATGGGGGCGCGGGGCTACACCTTC. This sequence encodes CASMGARGYTF.

This chain links TRBV11-1 with TRBJ1-2; unclear D gene. Trimming removed 5 bases from V and 7 bases from J, with 14 bases in between. Germline-derived CDR1 and CDR2 are SGHAT and FQDESV (reference sequence). The CDR3 is 13 residues long. CDR3 nucleotides: TGTGCCAGCAGCCCCACCCCGGCGGTTGGCTACACCTTC. This gives the protein CASSPTPAVGYTF.

This chain uses TRBV18 with TRBJ2-3; D may be TRBD2 (5 bases). From germline, CDR1 is KGHSH and CDR2 LQKENI. Trimming pared 3 bases from V and 4 bases from J, leaving 14 bases between. The CDR3 totals 15 residues. The CDR3 region has the DNA TGTGCCAGCTCACCTAGGGCGGGTGGCTCAGATACGCAGTATTTT. Translation: CASSPRAGGSDTQYF.

This chain links TRBV7-9 with TRBJ2-5; weak D call: TRBD2 (5 bases). Germline V gene sequence: CDR1 SEHNR, CDR2 FQNEAQ (reference sequence). V dropped 0 bases and J dropped 5 bases, with 16 bases sitting between them. The CDR3 loop spans 16 amino acids. The chain's CDR3 is CASSLALGARGETQYF. Here the CDR3 DNA reads TGTGCCAGCAGCTTAGCGCTGGGCGCAAGAGGGGAGACCCAGTACTTC.

In DNA form, the CDR3 reads TGTGCCAGCACCCGATCTAGCGGGAGGGGGTCCTACGAGCAGTACTTC. This encodes CASTRSSGRGSYEQYF. The V and J genes are TRBV25-1 and TRBJ2-7; 12 bases are a match to TRBD2. CDR1 and CDR2 (germline): MGHDK, SYGVNS. J gave up 1 base and V 7 bases, and 8 bases lay outside the gene matches. The CDR3 is made up of 16 amino acids.

The chain carries TRBV7-2 and TRBJ2-5, with 10 bases that match TRBD2. V lost 4 bases, J lost 1 base, and 6 bases stayed unmatched. This CDR3 region has 16 residues. Per the germline V gene, CDR1 is SGHTA and CDR2 is FQGNSA. As DNA, the CDR3 is TGTGCCAGCAGCTACCACGGACTAGCGGTCCAAGAGACCCAGTACTTC. This codes for CASSYHGLAVQETQYF.